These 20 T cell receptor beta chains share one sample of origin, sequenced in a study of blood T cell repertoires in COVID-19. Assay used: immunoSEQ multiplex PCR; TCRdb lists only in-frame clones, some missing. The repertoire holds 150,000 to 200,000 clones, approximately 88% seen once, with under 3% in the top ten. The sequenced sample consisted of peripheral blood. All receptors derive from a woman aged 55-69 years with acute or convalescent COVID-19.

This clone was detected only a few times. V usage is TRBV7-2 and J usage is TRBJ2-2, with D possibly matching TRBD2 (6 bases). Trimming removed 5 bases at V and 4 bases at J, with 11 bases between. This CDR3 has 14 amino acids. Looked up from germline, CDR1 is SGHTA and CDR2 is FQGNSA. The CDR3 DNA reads TGTGCCAGCAGCCCCGGACTATCCACCGGGGAGCTGTTTTTT. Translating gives CASSPGLSTGELFF.

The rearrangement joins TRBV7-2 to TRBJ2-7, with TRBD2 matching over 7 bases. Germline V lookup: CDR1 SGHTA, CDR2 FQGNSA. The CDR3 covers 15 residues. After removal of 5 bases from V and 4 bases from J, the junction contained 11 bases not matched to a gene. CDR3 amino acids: CASSPGLRRSYEQYF. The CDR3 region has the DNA TGTGCCAGCAGCCCGGGACTAAGGAGGTCATACGAGCAGTACTTC. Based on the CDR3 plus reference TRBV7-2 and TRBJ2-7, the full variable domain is GAGVSQSPSNKVTEKGKDVELRCDPISGHTALYWYRQSLGQGLEFLIYFQGNSAPDKSGLPSDRFSAERTGGSVSTLTIQRTQQEDSAVYLCASSPGLRRSYEQYFGPGTRLTVT.

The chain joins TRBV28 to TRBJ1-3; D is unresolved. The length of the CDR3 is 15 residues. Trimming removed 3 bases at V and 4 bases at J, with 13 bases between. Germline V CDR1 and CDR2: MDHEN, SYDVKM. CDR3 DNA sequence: TGTGCCAGCAGTTTCCCTGGTGGGAGGGGAAACACCATATATTTT. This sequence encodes CASSFPGGRGNTIYF.

Here the CDR3 DNA reads TGTGCCATCTCCCGAAACCCAACCGGGACAGGGGGCAATCAGCCCCAGCATTTT. Its protein is CAISRNPTGTGGNQPQHF. The chain uses TRBV10-3 and TRBJ1-5, with TRBD1 matching 10 bases. CDR1 is ENHRY and CDR2 is SYGVKD in the germline V gene. CDR3 size: 18 residues. V shed 8 bases and J 2 bases; nucleotides not matched to a gene: 15.

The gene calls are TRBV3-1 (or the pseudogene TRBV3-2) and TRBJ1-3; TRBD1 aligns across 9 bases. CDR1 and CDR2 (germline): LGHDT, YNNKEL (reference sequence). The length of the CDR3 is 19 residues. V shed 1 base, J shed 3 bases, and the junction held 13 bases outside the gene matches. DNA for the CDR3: TGTGCCAGCAGCCAAGTCGCCGGTTTCCGGGACAGGGTTGGAAACACCATATATTTT. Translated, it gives CASSQVAGFRDRVGNTIYF.

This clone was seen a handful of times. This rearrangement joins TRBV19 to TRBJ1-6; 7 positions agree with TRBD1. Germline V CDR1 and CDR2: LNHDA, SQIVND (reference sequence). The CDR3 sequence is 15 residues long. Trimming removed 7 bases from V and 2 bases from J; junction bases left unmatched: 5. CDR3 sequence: CASIKDRTYNSPLHF. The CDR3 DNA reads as TGTGCCAGTATCAAGGACAGGACCTATAATTCACCCCTCCACTTT.

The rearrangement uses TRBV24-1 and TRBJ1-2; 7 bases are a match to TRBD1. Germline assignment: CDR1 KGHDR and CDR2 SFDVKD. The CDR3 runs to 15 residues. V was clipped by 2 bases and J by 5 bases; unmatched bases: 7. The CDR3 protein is CATSDSREGAYGYTF. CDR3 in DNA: TGTGCCACCAGTGATTCGCGGGAGGGGGCATATGGCTACACCTTC.

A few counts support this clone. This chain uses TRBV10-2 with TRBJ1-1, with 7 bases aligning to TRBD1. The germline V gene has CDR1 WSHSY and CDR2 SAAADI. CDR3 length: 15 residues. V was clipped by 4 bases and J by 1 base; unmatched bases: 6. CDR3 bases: TGCGCCAGCAGTGGGAGACAGGGCTCGAACACTGAAGCTTTCTTT. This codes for CASSGRQGSNTEAFF.

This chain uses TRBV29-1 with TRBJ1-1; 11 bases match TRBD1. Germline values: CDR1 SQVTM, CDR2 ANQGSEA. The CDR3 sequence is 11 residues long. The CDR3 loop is CTGTGGSEAFF. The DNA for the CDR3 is TGCACCGGGACAGGGGGTTCTGAAGCTTTCTTT.

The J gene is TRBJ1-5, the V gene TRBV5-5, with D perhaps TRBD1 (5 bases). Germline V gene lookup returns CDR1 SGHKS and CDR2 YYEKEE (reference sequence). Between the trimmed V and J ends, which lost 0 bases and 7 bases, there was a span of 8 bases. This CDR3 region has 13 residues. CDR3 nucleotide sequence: TGTGCCAGCAGCTTGGAAGGGGTCCAGCCCCAGCATTTT. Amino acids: CASSLEGVQPQHF. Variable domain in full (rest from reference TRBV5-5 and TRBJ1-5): DAGVTQSPTHLIKTRGQQVTLRCSPISGHKSVSWYQQVLGQGPQFIFQYYEKEERGRGNFPDRFSARQFPNYSSELNVNALLLGDSALYLCASSLEGVQPQHFGDGTRLSIL.

DNA of the CDR3: TGTGCCAGCAGTTCCCCTAGGGGGGGAGGGGATGAAAAACTGTTTTTT. Translated: CASSSPRGGGDEKLFF. The chain joins TRBV27 to TRBJ1-4, with D maybe TRBD1 (6 bases). Germline V lookup: CDR1 MNHEY, CDR2 SMNVEV (reference sequence). The CDR3 is 16 residues long. V shed 4 bases and J shed 6 bases, with 18 bases lying between them.

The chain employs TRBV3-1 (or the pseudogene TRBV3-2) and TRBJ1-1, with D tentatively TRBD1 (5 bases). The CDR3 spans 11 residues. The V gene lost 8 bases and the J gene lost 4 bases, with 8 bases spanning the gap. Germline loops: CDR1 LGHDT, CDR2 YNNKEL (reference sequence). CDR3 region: CASSGGTEAFF. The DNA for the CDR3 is TGTGCCAGCTCGGGGGGCACTGAAGCTTTCTTT.

The CDR3 coding sequence is TGTGCCAGCAGCGTAGCGGGGGGGCTGAATGAGCAGTTCTTC. Translated: CASSVAGGLNEQFF. The chain has TRBV9 and TRBJ2-1; 8 positions match TRBD2. Germline V lookup: CDR1 SGDLS, CDR2 YYNGEE. The V gene end was trimmed by 0 bases and the J gene end by 7 bases; junction bases not matched to a gene: 3. The CDR3 has 14 amino acids.

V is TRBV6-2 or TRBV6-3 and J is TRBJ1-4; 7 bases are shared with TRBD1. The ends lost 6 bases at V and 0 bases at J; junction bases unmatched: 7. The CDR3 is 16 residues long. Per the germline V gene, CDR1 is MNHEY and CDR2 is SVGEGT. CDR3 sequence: CASSLGTVSTNEKLFF. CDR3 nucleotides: TGTGCCAGCAGCCTAGGGACAGTTTCAACTAATGAAAAACTGTTTTTT.

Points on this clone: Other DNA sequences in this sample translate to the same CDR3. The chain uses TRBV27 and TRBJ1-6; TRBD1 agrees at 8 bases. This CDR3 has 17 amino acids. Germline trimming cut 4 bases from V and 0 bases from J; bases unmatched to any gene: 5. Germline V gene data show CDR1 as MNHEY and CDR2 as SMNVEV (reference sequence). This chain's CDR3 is CASSWGTGGSYNSPLHF. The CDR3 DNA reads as TGTGCCAGCAGTTGGGGGACAGGAGGCTCCTATAATTCACCCCTCCACTTT.

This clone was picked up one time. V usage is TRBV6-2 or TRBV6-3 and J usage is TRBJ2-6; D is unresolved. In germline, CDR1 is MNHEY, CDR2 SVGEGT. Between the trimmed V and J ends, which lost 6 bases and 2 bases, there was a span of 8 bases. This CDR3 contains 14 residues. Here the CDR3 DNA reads TGTGCCAGCAGCCACGGTGCTGGGGCCAACGTCCTGACTTTC. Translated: CASSHGAGANVLTF.

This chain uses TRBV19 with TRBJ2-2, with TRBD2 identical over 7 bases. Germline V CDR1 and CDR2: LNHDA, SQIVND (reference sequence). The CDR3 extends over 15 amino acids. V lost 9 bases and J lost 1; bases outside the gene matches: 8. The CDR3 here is CASNTGGKNTGELFF. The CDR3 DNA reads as TGTGCCAGCAATACGGGGGGAAAGAACACCGGGGAGCTGTTTTTT.

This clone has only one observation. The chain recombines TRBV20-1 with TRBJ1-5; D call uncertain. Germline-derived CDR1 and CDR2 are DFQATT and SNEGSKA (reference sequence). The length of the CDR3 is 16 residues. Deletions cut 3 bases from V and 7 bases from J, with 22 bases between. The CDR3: CSASGERLREKQPQHF. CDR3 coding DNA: TGCAGTGCTAGTGGGGAGAGGCTCAGAGAGAAGCAGCCCCAGCATTTT.

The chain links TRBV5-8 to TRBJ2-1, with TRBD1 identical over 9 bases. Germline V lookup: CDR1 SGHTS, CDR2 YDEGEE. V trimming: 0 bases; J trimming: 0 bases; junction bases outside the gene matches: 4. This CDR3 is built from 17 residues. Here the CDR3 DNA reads TGTGCCAGCAGCTTGGAACAGGGGGCCAGCTCCTACAATGAGCAGTTCTTC. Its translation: CASSLEQGASSYNEQFF. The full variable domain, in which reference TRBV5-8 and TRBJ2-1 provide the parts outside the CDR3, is EAGVTQSPTHLIKTRGQQATLRCSPISGHTSVYWYQQALGLGLQFLLWYDEGEERNRGNFPPRFSGRQFPNYSSELNVNALELEDSALYLCASSLEQGASSYNEQFFGPGTRLTVL.

The DNA of the CDR3 is TGTGCCAGCAGCTTAGCTCTAGGAGGGTATGAGCAGTTCTTC. As protein: CASSLALGGYEQFF. The genes are TRBV7-2 and TRBJ2-1, with a possible D match to TRBD2 (6 bases). The V end was cut by 0 bases, the J end by 8 bases, with 11 bases between. The V gene's germline CDR1 is SGHTA and CDR2 FQGNSA. The length of the CDR3 is 14 residues.